One sample yielded the 12 T cell receptor beta chains listed below, sequenced in a study of blood T cell repertoires in COVID-19. Sequencing was performed with immunoSEQ multiplex PCR; in TCRdb, only in-frame clones are kept and a portion is missing. The repertoire holds 200,000 to 250,000 clones, with roughly nine tenths as singletons. Sequenced sample: PBMCs or T cells enriched from blood (not recorded which). These receptors came from a woman aged 50 to 60 in a cohort exposed to, infected with or recovered from COVID-19 (not recorded which).

This clone was recorded once. This chain links TRBV20-1 with TRBJ1-1, with D perhaps matching TRBD1 (6 bases). Germline CDR1 and CDR2: DFQATT and SNEGSKA (reference sequence). This CDR3 comprises 10 residues. V was trimmed by 3 bases and J by 10 bases, leaving 9 bases between them. CDR3 nucleotides: TGCAGTGCTAGTGGGGGCGCAGCTTTCTTT. Protein product: CSASGGAAFF.

The CDR3 protein is CASSQGRQGVSPLHF. The CDR3 nucleotides read TGTGCCAGCAGCCAAGGTCGACAGGGAGTCTCACCCCTCCACTTT. The chain uses TRBV3-1 (or the pseudogene TRBV3-2) and TRBJ1-6; 7 bases are a match to TRBD1. The CDR3 is 15 amino acids. With V trimmed by 1 base and J by 10 bases, 7 bases remained unmatched. Germline CDR1 and CDR2: LGHDT and YNNKEL (reference sequence).

The J gene is TRBJ2-7, the V gene TRBV6-5, with 8 bases lining up with TRBD2. Germline loops: CDR1 MNHEY, CDR2 SVGAGI. The CDR3 extends over 14 amino acids. J gave up 2 bases and V 0 bases, and 0 bases lay outside the gene matches. The CDR3 loop is CASSYSSGAYEQYF. The DNA of the CDR3 is TGTGCCAGCAGTTACTCTAGCGGGGCCTACGAGCAGTACTTC.

CDR3 loop: CASSQDSQGYEQYF. The CDR3 DNA reads as TGCGCCAGCAGCCAAGATAGCCAGGGCTACGAGCAGTACTTC. The chain carries TRBV4-3 and TRBJ2-7; D perhaps matches TRBD1 (5 bases). CDR1 and CDR2 from the germline V gene are LGHNA and YSLEER. The CDR3 runs to 14 residues. V lost 0 bases to trimming and J lost 3 bases, with 9 bases between them.

The chain has TRBV11-2 and TRBJ1-1; 11 bases are a match to TRBD1. CDR1 and CDR2 (germline): SGHAT, FQNNGV. The CDR3 sequence is 13 residues long. Trimming at V came to 5 bases and at J to 6 bases, leaving 2 bases not matched to a gene. CDR3 sequence reads: CASSGDRGAEAFF. In DNA form, the CDR3 reads TGTGCCAGCAGCGGGGACAGGGGGGCTGAAGCTTTCTTT.

The V call is TRBV2, the J call TRBJ1-1; D is undetermined. The V gene's germline CDR1 is SNHLY and CDR2 FYNNEI. This CDR3 region has 15 residues. Trimming left V 5 bases short and J 3 bases short, with 16 bases between. The CDR3: CASSSRTGGDTEAFF. In DNA, the CDR3 is TGTGCCAGCAGTTCTAGGACCGGCGGGGACACTGAAGCTTTCTTT.

V gene TRBV20-1 combines with J gene TRBJ2-3; D uncertain. The CDR3 contains 11 residues. Trimming cost V 6 bases and J 0 bases, with 4 bases left between them. Germline CDR1 reads DFQATT; CDR2 reads SNEGSKA (reference sequence). CDR3 residues: CSAVSTDTQYF. As DNA, the CDR3 is TGCAGTGCCGTTAGCACAGATACGCAGTATTTT.

The J gene is TRBJ1-4, the V gene TRBV5-6, with D hard to call. Trimming left V 1 base short and J 8 bases short, with 15 bases between. Germline CDR1 and CDR2: SGHDT and YYEEEE. This CDR3 comprises 15 residues. In DNA form, the CDR3 reads TGTGCCAGCAGCTTGTATCTCGGGAGGTCGGAAAAACTGTTTTTT. Protein sequence: CASSLYLGRSEKLFF.

V and J are TRBV27 and TRBJ1-6; 7 bases match TRBD1. CDR3 length: 14 amino acids. V was pared by 3 bases and J by 7 bases, with 3 bases of the junction left unmatched. Germline V gene sequence: CDR1 MNHEY, CDR2 SMNVEV (reference sequence). CDR3 amino acids: CASSLTGRNSPLHF. The CDR3 DNA reads TGTGCCAGCAGTTTGACAGGGAGAAATTCACCCCTCCACTTT.

The chain recombines TRBV19 with TRBJ1-2, with 11 bases fitting TRBD1. Germline lookup yields CDR1 LNHDA and CDR2 SQIVND (reference sequence). This CDR3 has 18 residues. Trimming at V came to 3 bases and at J to 1 base, leaving 10 bases not matched to a gene. The CDR3 loop is CASSMTGQGVLFNYGYTF. The CDR3 DNA sequence: TGTGCCAGTAGTATGACGGGACAGGGGGTCTTATTTAACTATGGCTACACCTTC.

V is TRBV18 and J is TRBJ1-4; weak D call: TRBD1 (6 bases). This CDR3 contains 15 residues. Germline V gene data show CDR1 as KGHSH and CDR2 as LQKENI. Trimming left V 1 base short and J 6 bases short, with 12 bases between. The CDR3 reads CASSPRGGADEKLFF. CDR3 DNA: TGTGCCAGCTCACCACGCGGGGGGGCAGATGAAAAACTGTTTTTT.

This chain links TRBV19 with TRBJ2-2; D gene uncertain. Trimming shortened V by 4 bases and J by 0 bases, and 9 bases separated the two germline ends. The CDR3 extends over 15 amino acids. Germline assignment: CDR1 LNHDA and CDR2 SQIVND (reference sequence). In DNA, the CDR3 is TGTGCCAGTAGTACAGTCCCCTCGAACACCGGGGAGCTGTTTTTT. Residues: CASSTVPSNTGELFF.